One and the same sample provided the 5 T cell receptor beta chains below, sequenced in a study of PD-L1 blockade in urothelial cancer. The time point denotes: pretreatment peripheral blood. TCRdb keeps only in-frame clones here, not all; method: immunoSEQ multiplex PCR. The data show about 72,000 clones, about nine tenths seen once. The specimen was PBMCs, collected around atezolizumab (anti-PD-L1) treatment. The receptors originated from a man aged 70 or older with urothelial cancer.

J is TRBJ2-3 and V is TRBV15; 13 bases line up with TRBD2. The CDR3 is 15 amino acids. V dropped 5 bases and J dropped 7; count of bases not matched to a gene: 6. The germline CDR1 and CDR2 sequences are LNHNV and YYDKDF (reference sequence). The CDR3 spells CATSPGLAGDYTQYF. Written as DNA, the CDR3 is TGTGCCACCAGCCCTGGACTAGCGGGAGATTATACGCAGTATTTT.

This chain uses TRBV5-1 with TRBJ2-6; 9 bases are a match to TRBD1. The J segment lost 0 bases and the V segment lost 4 bases, leaving 5 bases of the junction unmatched. The length of the CDR3 is 17 residues. Germline V gene sequence: CDR1 SGHRS, CDR2 YFSETQ. DNA for the CDR3: TGCGCCAGCAGCCGGACAGGGGTAAGCTCTGGGGCCAACGTCCTGACTTTC. Translation gives CASSRTGVSSGANVLTF. The variable domain in full, with the rest retrieved from reference TRBV5-1 and TRBJ2-6, is KAGVTQTPRYLIKTRGQQVTLSCSPISGHRSVSWYQQTPGQGLQFLFEYFSETQRNKGNFPGRFSGRQFSNSRSEMNVSTLELGDSALYLCASSRTGVSSGANVLTFGAGSRLTVL.

This chain joins TRBV18 and TRBJ1-4, with 9 nucleotides matching TRBD1. The junction had 14 bases not matched to a gene; V was cut back by 1 base and J by 8 bases. This CDR3 is built from 18 residues. Germline-derived CDR1 and CDR2 are KGHSH and LQKENI. The CDR3 DNA follows: TGTGCCAGCTCACCACTGGACAGGGGCGACCTAATCCGGGAAAAACTGTTTTTT. Its protein product is CASSPLDRGDLIREKLFF.

In its sample, this clone was seen a few times. The chain uses TRBV19 and TRBJ1-1; TRBD1 is a possible D gene (6 bases). The germline V gene encodes CDR1 LNHDA and CDR2 SQIVND (reference sequence). This CDR3 contains 13 residues. V was cut by 10 bases and J by 1 base, with 13 bases left in between. CDR3 in amino acids: CATKQGGNTEAFF. The CDR3 bases are TGTGCCACTAAACAGGGTGGGAACACTGAAGCTTTCTTT.

The rearrangement joins TRBV6-5 to TRBJ2-3, with 7 bases identical to TRBD2. The CDR3 has 15 amino acids. The germline V gene encodes CDR1 MNHEY and CDR2 SVGAGI. Trimming took 5 bases from V and 3 from J; bases not matched to a gene: 8. CDR3 DNA sequence: TGTGCCAGCAGTCAGGTAGCGGGCCTTACAGATACGCAGTATTTT. It translates to CASSQVAGLTDTQYF.